These 29 T cell receptor beta chains came from one sample sequenced in a study of Graves' ophthalmopathy and Graves' hyperthyroidism. From RNA, the CDR3 regions of TCR beta chains were amplified and sequenced. A first-round RT-PCR used HTBI primers, followed by a second-round multiplex PCR. TCRdb ran MiXCR on the multiplex PCR reads and lists one entry per CDR3 protein. Of 600,000 to 700,000 distinct CDR3 sequences listed, about 38% were seen once; the top ten hold under 3.5%. The sequenced material came from peripheral blood. The receptor source for this set is an adult man with Graves' ophthalmopathy.

This chain connects TRBV2 to TRBJ2-5, with 8 bases aligning to TRBD1. The J segment lost 3 bases and the V segment lost 6 bases, leaving 6 bases of the junction unmatched. The germline V gene has CDR1 SNHLY and CDR2 FYNNEI. This CDR3 region has 14 residues. CDR3 protein: CASSLKQGEETQYF. DNA for the CDR3: TGTGCCAGCAGCTTAAAACAGGGGGAAGAGACCCAGTACTTC.

The genes are TRBV20-1 and TRBJ1-4, with D unclear. Trimming removed 1 base at V and 3 bases at J, with 18 bases between. The CDR3 covers 17 residues. Germline V CDR1 and CDR2: DFQATT, SNEGSKA (reference sequence). CDR3 in amino acids: CSARANTNTEANEKLFF. The CDR3, as DNA: TGCAGTGCTAGAGCGAACACTAACACTGAAGCTAATGAAAAACTGTTTTTT.

This chain uses TRBV7-9 with TRBJ2-2; the match to TRBD2 covers 12 bases. The CDR3 extends over 16 amino acids. Germline V lookup: CDR1 SEHNR, CDR2 FQNEAQ (reference sequence). V lost 6 bases, J lost 2 bases, and 4 bases stayed unmatched. The CDR3 nucleotides are TGTGCCAGCAGTCAGACTAGCGGGAGCAACACCGGGGAGCTGTTTTTT. It codes for CASSQTSGSNTGELFF. The complete variable domain, with remaining parts taken from reference TRBV7-9 and TRBJ2-2, reads DTGVSQNPRHKITKRGQNVTFRCDPISEHNRLYWYRQTLGQGPEFLTYFQNEAQLEKSRLLSDRFSAERPKGSFSTLEIQRTEQGDSAMYLCASSQTSGSNTGELFFGEGSRLTVL.

This clonotype was counted at least ten times. The chain couples TRBV15 to TRBJ2-7; tentatively, D is TRBD2 (6 bases). Germline loops: CDR1 LNHNV, CDR2 YYDKDF (reference sequence). Trimming pared 3 bases from V and 1 base from J, leaving 10 bases between. The CDR3 has 14 amino acids. The CDR3 region is CATSSGSGSYEQYF. DNA of the CDR3: TGTGCCACCAGCAGCGGTAGCGGATCCTACGAGCAGTACTTC. The entire variable domain, with the rest obtained from reference TRBV15 and TRBJ2-7, is as follows: DAMVIQNPRYQVTQFGKPVTLSCSQTLNHNVMYWYQQKSSQAPKLLFHYYDKDFNNEADTPDNFQSRRPNTSFCFLDIRSPGLGDTAMYLCATSSGSGSYEQYFGPGTRLTVT.

The rearrangement uses TRBV29-1 and TRBJ2-1, with no clear D. Looked up from germline, CDR1 is SQVTM and CDR2 is ANQGSEA. V was trimmed by 8 bases and J by 3 bases, leaving 11 bases between them. This CDR3 has 12 residues. This CDR3 is CSLVHDYNEQFF. The CDR3 DNA sequence: TGCAGCTTAGTACATGACTACAATGAGCAGTTCTTC.

The chain has TRBV7-8 and TRBJ2-7, with D tentatively TRBD2 (5 bases). The CDR3 contains 15 residues. Germline assignment: CDR1 SGHVS and CDR2 FQNEAQ. Trimming removed 2 bases from V and 4 bases from J, with 15 bases in between. The CDR3 nucleotides read TGTGCCAGCAGCTTAACCCCGGGGTTCATGTACGAGCAGTACTTC. This gives the protein CASSLTPGFMYEQYF.

Note on this clonotype: A read error may produce the germline difference seen at one junction end. This sequence joins TRBV2 and TRBJ1-6; D gene ambiguous. In germline, CDR1 is SNHLY, CDR2 FYNNEI. This CDR3 has 14 residues. CDR3 DNA: TGCGCCAGCAGCCAAGATGTTTATAATTCACCCCTCCACTTT. It translates to CASSQDVYNSPLHF.

There are a few counts of this clonotype. J is TRBJ1-1 and V is TRBV2; 9 bases fit TRBD1. The CDR3 is 18 residues long. Germline CDR1 and CDR2: SNHLY and FYNNEI. Losses at the gene ends were 5 bases for V and 0 bases for J; bases not matched to a gene: 13. The CDR3 here is CASSYSILRDRVNTEAFF. The CDR3 coding sequence is TGTGCCAGCAGTTACTCTATACTCCGGGACAGGGTGAACACTGAAGCTTTCTTT.

The V call is TRBV19, the J call TRBJ1-5; tentatively, D is TRBD1 (6 bases). The germline V and J ends were trimmed by 9 bases and 6 bases, with 24 bases remaining between them. Germline values: CDR1 LNHDA, CDR2 SQIVND (reference sequence). The CDR3 length is 16 residues. The CDR3 loop reads CASAKGTGGGSQPQHF. In DNA, the CDR3 is TGTGCCAGCGCGAAGGGCACCGGAGGGGGTAGTCAGCCCCAGCATTTT. The whole variable domain, filled in from reference TRBV19 and TRBJ1-5, reads DGGITQSPKYLFRKEGQNVTLSCEQNLNHDAMYWYRQDPGQGLRLIYYSQIVNDFQKGDIAEGYSVSREKKESFPLTVTSAQKNPTAFYLCASAKGTGGGSQPQHFGDGTRLSIL.

This clonotype was counted ten times or more. The rearrangement uses TRBV29-1 and TRBJ2-5; tentatively, D is TRBD1 or TRBD2 (5 bases each). CDR3 length equals 14 residues. The germline V gene encodes CDR1 SQVTM and CDR2 ANQGSEA. V was trimmed by 8 bases and J by 4 bases, leaving 20 bases between them. CDR3 DNA: TGCAGCTCCCTAGGTGGGGACGCGGGAGAGACCCAGTACTTC. Protein sequence: CSSLGGDAGETQYF. Full variable domain (rest looked up from reference TRBV29-1 and TRBJ2-5): SAVISQKPSRDICQRGTSLTIQCQVDSQVTMMFWYRQQPGQSLTLIATANQGSEATYESGFVIDKFPISRPNLTFSTLTVSNMSPEDSSIYLCSSLGGDAGETQYFGPGTRLLVL.

This clonotype was counted at least ten times. V is TRBV7-9 and J is TRBJ2-5; 7 bases are shared with TRBD2. The CDR3 sequence is 15 residues long. Germline V gene data show CDR1 as SEHNR and CDR2 as FQNEAQ (reference sequence). J was trimmed by 4 bases and V by 3 bases; bases with no gene match: 8. The CDR3 here is CASSLASGRGETQYF. CDR3 DNA: TGTGCCAGCAGCTTGGCTAGCGGCCGGGGAGAGACCCAGTACTTC.

This clonotype was observed at least ten times. The CDR3 sequence is CASSLDGLPMNTEAFF. The CDR3 DNA reads as TGCGCCAGCAGCTTGGATGGTTTACCGATGAACACTGAAGCTTTCTTT. The chain uses TRBV5-1 and TRBJ1-1; D call uncertain. There are 16 residues in the CDR3. V was trimmed by 0 bases and J by 0 bases, leaving 12 bases between them. Per the germline V gene, CDR1 is SGHRS and CDR2 is YFSETQ.

This clonotype occurred a few times. The CDR3 sequence: CSARDGTGATYEQYF. Written as DNA, the CDR3 is TGCAGTGCTAGAGATGGGACAGGAGCAACCTACGAGCAGTACTTC. This chain uses TRBV20-1 with TRBJ2-7, with 8 bases lining up with TRBD1. The germline V gene encodes CDR1 DFQATT and CDR2 SNEGSKA (reference sequence). The V and J ends lost 0 bases and 2 bases, in that order; junction bases with no gene match: 6. This CDR3 is built from 15 residues.

Many counts were recorded for this clonotype. The chain combines TRBV20-1 with TRBJ1-1, with unresolved D. The CDR3 totals 13 residues. With 4 bases removed from V and 0 bases from J, the gap between germline ends came to 9 bases. Germline CDR1 DFQATT, CDR2 SNEGSKA (reference sequence). CDR3 in amino acids: CSATEGMNTEAFF. CDR3 coding DNA: TGCAGTGCTACAGAAGGAATGAACACTGAAGCTTTCTTT.

This clonotype has at least ten counts. The CDR3 DNA follows: TGTGCCAGCAGTTCCAGTGGTATTGAAAAACTGTTTTTT. As protein: CASSSSGIEKLFF. The rearrangement uses TRBV5-8 and TRBJ1-4; no clear D gene. Germline CDR1 reads SGHTS; CDR2 reads YDEGEE. The CDR3 runs to 13 residues. Trimming cost V 5 bases and J 7 bases, with 12 bases left between them.

The chain couples TRBV24-1 to TRBJ2-3; D gene ambiguous. The V and J ends lost 4 bases and 2 bases respectively, with 6 bases between them. The CDR3 spans 13 residues. Germline loops: CDR1 KGHDR, CDR2 SFDVKD. The chain's CDR3 is CATSEQDTDTQYF. CDR3 DNA: TGTGCCACCAGTGAACAAGACACAGATACGCAGTATTTT.

This clonotype was seen only a few times. The chain recombines TRBV25-1 with TRBJ2-2; unclear D gene. The CDR3 extends over 13 amino acids. The germline V gene has CDR1 MGHDK and CDR2 SYGVNS. V dropped 8 bases and J dropped 4 bases, with 11 bases sitting between them. For the CDR3, the DNA is TGTGCCAGCTCCCGGGCACTCACCGGGGAGCTGTTTTTT. The encoded protein is CASSRALTGELFF.

To note about this clonotype: One base away lies a much larger clone, so this may be a sequencing read error. The CDR3 DNA sequence: TGCGCCAGCAGCTTGGCCCCGGGACAGGGGGGCTACGAGCAGTGCTTC. It is translated as CASSLAPGQGGYEQCF. The chain carries TRBV5-1 and TRBJ2-7; 11 nucleotides align to TRBD1. Germline V lookup: CDR1 SGHRS, CDR2 YFSETQ. This CDR3 has 16 residues.

The chain combines TRBV7-9 with TRBJ2-2; TRBD1 might be the D (6 bases). The CDR3 has 16 amino acids. The germline V gene has CDR1 SEHNR and CDR2 FQNEAQ (reference sequence). Trimming stripped 2 bases from V and 0 bases from J, with 10 bases between. CDR3 amino acids: CASSLQGMANTGELFF. Here the CDR3 DNA reads TGTGCCAGCAGCTTACAGGGGATGGCGAACACCGGGGAGCTGTTTTTT.

This clonotype was seen many times. The rearrangement joins TRBV5-1 to TRBJ2-2; no reliable D call. The CDR3 length is 11 residues. Germline loops: CDR1 SGHRS, CDR2 YFSETQ. Between the trimmed V and J ends, which lost 8 bases and 5 bases, there was a span of 7 bases. The CDR3 bases are TGCGCCAGTACAGCTACCGGGGAGCTGTTTTTT. Its protein is CASTATGELFF.

This clonotype occurred a few times. The chain has TRBV24-1 and TRBJ2-2; 10 nucleotides agree with TRBD1. Germline trimming cut 9 bases from V and 5 bases from J; bases unmatched to any gene: 8. This CDR3 has 15 residues. Germline CDR1 and CDR2: KGHDR and SFDVKD. The chain's CDR3 is CATSWDRGRTGELFF. DNA for the CDR3: TGTGCCACCTCATGGGACAGGGGACGGACCGGGGAGCTGTTTTTT.

A note on this clonotype: A single base separates this from a much larger clone, so it may be a read error. The rearrangement uses TRBV13 and TRBJ1-1; 7 bases fit TRBD1. The CDR3 runs 14 residues. The germline V gene encodes CDR1 PRHDT and CDR2 FYEKMQ (reference sequence). CDR3 DNA: TGTGCCAGCAGTGGACAGGAGAGGAACACTGAAGCTTCCTTT. Translating gives CASSGQERNTEASF.

The chain carries TRBV7-2 and TRBJ1-2; D call uncertain. Germline V gene sequence: CDR1 SGHTA, CDR2 FQGNSA. Trimming took 5 bases from V and 5 from J, leaving 21 bases between them. This CDR3 region has 16 residues. The CDR3 sequence is CASSVSPTNRPYGYTF. The DNA for the CDR3 is TGTGCCAGCAGCGTCTCACCCACTAATAGACCTTATGGCTACACCTTC.

V gene TRBV25-1 combines with J gene TRBJ1-4; TRBD1 is a possible D gene (6 bases). The CDR3 contains 15 residues. Germline assignment: CDR1 MGHDK and CDR2 SYGVNS. V was clipped by 3 bases and J by 8 bases, with 16 bases between them. The CDR3 DNA sequence: TGTGCCAGCAGTGACTCATCACAGGGACGGGAAAAACTGTTTTTT. Its translation: CASSDSSQGREKLFF.

The chain couples TRBV5-6 to TRBJ1-5; D remains unclear. The V gene lost 0 bases and the J gene lost 11 bases, with 18 bases spanning the gap. Germline CDR1 and CDR2: SGHDT and YYEEEE. This CDR3 is built from 15 residues. CDR3 sequence reads: CASSLVREGRETQHF. CDR3 nucleotides: TGTGCCAGCAGCTTGGTACGGGAGGGCCGGGAGACCCAGCATTTT.

In this sample, this clonotype turned up a few times. The rearrangement uses TRBV13 and TRBJ1-4; D unclear. This CDR3 region has 12 residues. The ends were cut back, 5 bases at V and 4 bases at J, with 5 bases in the middle. Per the germline V gene, CDR1 is PRHDT and CDR2 is FYEKMQ (reference sequence). As DNA, the CDR3 is TGTGCCAGCAGCCTCCTTAATGAAAAACTGTTTTTT. Translation: CASSLLNEKLFF.

This clonotype was observed at least ten times. The J gene is TRBJ2-7, the V gene TRBV7-8; 7 bases map to TRBD1. V trimming: 4 bases; J trimming: 2 bases; junction bases outside the gene matches: 11. Looked up from germline, CDR1 is SGHVS and CDR2 is FQNEAQ. The CDR3 runs to 16 residues. CDR3 DNA: TGTGCCAGCAGCTCACGACAGGGAAGGGGGACCTACGAGCAGTACTTC. Translation gives CASSSRQGRGTYEQYF.

Only a few counts were recorded for this clonotype. The V and J genes are TRBV7-8 and TRBJ2-5, with D maybe TRBD2 (5 bases). The V end lost 5 bases, the J end lost 5 bases, and 15 bases lay between the germline ends. This CDR3 is built from 14 residues. CDR1 is SGHVS, CDR2 FQNEAQ, per germline. CDR3 protein: CASSPSSREETQYF. The CDR3 DNA reads as TGTGCCAGCAGCCCATCTAGCAGAGAGGAGACCCAGTACTTC. Based on the CDR3 plus reference TRBV7-8 and TRBJ2-5, the full variable domain is GAGVSQSPRYKVAKRGQDVALRCDPISGHVSLFWYQQALGQGPEFLTYFQNEAQLDKSGLPSDRFFAERPEGSVSTLKIQRTQQEDSAVYLCASSPSSREETQYFGPGTRLLVL.

This clonotype was recorded many times. The J gene is TRBJ1-2, the V gene TRBV19; possibly TRBD1 for D (5 bases). Germline assignment: CDR1 LNHDA and CDR2 SQIVND (reference sequence). The length of the CDR3 is 15 residues. Trimming pared 4 bases from V and 4 bases from J, leaving 16 bases between. For the CDR3, the DNA is TGTGCCAGTAGTAACTCCGGGACCGAAACCTATGGCTACACCTTC. Protein product: CASSNSGTETYGYTF.